The TCR beta chain under discussion was sequenced for a study of post-analysis software for immune sequencing data. General study points: Strong co-clustering by F measure was seen for same-batch samples. When patients were compared with controls, about five TRBV segments were more frequent, TRBV5-6, TRBV5-1 and TRBV20-1 among them.

Presence of unique molecular identifiers characterized the TCR beta cDNA libraries. A single record per CDR3 protein comes from TCRdb applying MiXCR to the PCR reads. The repertoire includes roughly 600,000 distinct CDR3 sequences, around 47% of them detected once, and approximately 1.7% sits in the top ten. This CDR3 has 15 residues. Trimming stripped 6 bases from V and 2 bases from J, with 16 bases between. Germline V gives CDR1 SEHNR, CDR2 FQNEAQ (reference sequence). For this clonotype: The antigen is undetermined.

The chain is built from TRBV7-9 and TRBJ2-5; tentatively, D is TRBD1 (6 bases). This TCR came from a girl between 5 and 17 years old with multiple sclerosis. The sample comprised blood. CDR3: CASRIGADRQETQYF. For the CDR3, the DNA is TGTGCCAGCAGAATAGGGGCGGACAGACAAGAGACCCAGTACTTC.